These 31 T cell receptor beta chains came from one sample sequenced in a study of blood T cell repertoires in COVID-19. Clones were read by immunoSEQ multiplex PCR, and TCRdb kept only the in-frame ones, dropping some. The table shows about 140,000 clones, with more than 60% occurring only once. Sequencing input: peripheral blood. Receptors originate from an elderly man with acute or convalescent COVID-19.

About this clone: In the same sample, other DNA sequences code for this CDR3. The V call is TRBV18, the J call TRBJ2-7; 7 positions match TRBD1. After removal of 3 bases from V and 3 bases from J, the junction contained 2 bases not matched to a gene. The CDR3 is made up of 13 amino acids. Germline values: CDR1 KGHSH, CDR2 LQKENI. The DNA of the CDR3 is TGTGCCAGCTCACCGGGGACAGACTACGAGCAGTACTTC. As protein: CASSPGTDYEQYF.

This clone was observed a few times. This sequence joins TRBV24-1 and TRBJ2-3, with 7 bases aligning to TRBD2. Germline CDR1 reads KGHDR; CDR2 reads SFDVKD. The CDR3 covers 15 residues. V dropped 3 bases and J dropped 3; count of bases not matched to a gene: 5. The DNA for the CDR3 is TGTGCCACCAGTGATCCCGGGACTACGACAGATACGCAGTATTTT. Its translation is CATSDPGTTTDTQYF.

J is TRBJ2-7 and V is TRBV18; 7 bases align to TRBD2. The V gene's germline CDR1 is KGHSH and CDR2 LQKENI. The CDR3 is 14 residues long. Losses at the gene ends were 2 bases for V and 4 bases for J; bases not matched to a gene: 5. The CDR3 region has the DNA TGTGCCAGCTCACCATCTCAGGGAGGGTACGAGCAGTACTTC. It yields the protein CASSPSQGGYEQYF.

The chain carries TRBV18 and TRBJ2-7, with D perhaps TRBD2 (6 bases). The CDR3 is made up of 16 amino acids. Germline assignment: CDR1 KGHSH and CDR2 LQKENI. V was clipped by 4 bases and J by 3 bases, with 19 bases between them. CDR3 nucleotides: TGTGCCAGCTCACGCATCGCGGGACGGAACTTCTACGAGCAGTACTTC. It is translated as CASSRIAGRNFYEQYF. Looking up the rest from reference TRBV18 and TRBJ2-7 gives the full variable domain: NAGVMQNPRHLVRRRGQEARLRCSPMKGHSHVYWYRQLPEEGLKFMVYLQKENIIDESGMPKERFSAEFPKEGPSILRIQQVVRGDSAAYFCASSRIAGRNFYEQYFGPGTRLTVT.

This chain links TRBV5-1 with TRBJ2-5; D is unclear. Germline CDR1 is SGHRS and CDR2 is YFSETQ. CDR3 length: 13 residues. Trimming shortened V by 1 base and J by 7 bases, and 11 bases separated the two germline ends. The CDR3 loop reads CASSLQEVGTQYF. As DNA, the CDR3 is TGCGCCAGCAGCTTGCAGGAAGTCGGGACCCAGTACTTC.

V usage is TRBV3-1 (or the pseudogene TRBV3-2) and J usage is TRBJ2-7; D gene unclear. The CDR3 totals 14 residues. V was clipped by 1 base and J by 6 bases, with 13 bases between them. CDR1 and CDR2 from the germline V gene are LGHDT and YNNKEL (reference sequence). In DNA form, the CDR3 reads TGTGCCAGCAGCCAAGGCGCAGGTTTGCCCGAGCAGTACTTC. Residues: CASSQGAGLPEQYF.

This rearrangement joins TRBV28 to TRBJ2-2, with TRBD1 identical over 9 bases. This CDR3 is 17 amino acids long. Germline loops: CDR1 MDHEN, CDR2 SYDVKM. Unmatched junction bases numbered 9, after V lost 4 bases and J lost 3 bases. Written as DNA, the CDR3 is TGTGCCAGCAGTTCCCGTAGGGACAGGGTCGACACCGGGGAGCTGTTTTTT. This encodes CASSSRRDRVDTGELFF.

The gene calls are TRBV4-1 and TRBJ2-1; a weak D match, TRBD2 (6 bases). V was pared by 4 bases and J by 6 bases, with 16 bases between. The germline V gene has CDR1 MGHRA and CDR2 YSYEKL. The CDR3 covers 15 residues. Here the CDR3 reads CASSLGAGPRNEQFF. In DNA form, the CDR3 reads TGCGCCAGCAGCCTAGGTGCGGGACCACGCAATGAGCAGTTCTTC.

The rearrangement uses TRBV2 and TRBJ1-4; D is possibly TRBD1 (6 bases). V gave up 4 bases and J gave up 0 bases, with 12 bases separating them. Looked up from germline, CDR1 is SNHLY and CDR2 is FYNNEI. The CDR3 covers 16 residues. DNA for the CDR3: TGTGCCAGCAGTGCCCGGGACAAGCCAACTAATGAAAAACTGTTTTTT. Translating it yields CASSARDKPTNEKLFF.

The chain joins TRBV3-1 (or the pseudogene TRBV3-2) to TRBJ1-1; TRBD1 is a possible D gene (6 bases). The germline V gene encodes CDR1 LGHDT and CDR2 YNNKEL (reference sequence). This CDR3 spans 12 amino acids. V dropped 0 bases and J dropped 10 bases, with 9 bases sitting between them. CDR3 in DNA: TGTGCCAGCAGCCAAGACGTACAGGGAGCTTTCTTT. Its protein product is CASSQDVQGAFF.

V usage is TRBV21-1 and J usage is TRBJ1-3; TRBD1, the table's D call, lacks a check against the DNA. TRBV21-1 is deemed a pseudogene. The CDR3 spans 16 residues. The CDR3 region is CASSFLQGSSGNTIYF. The CDR3 nucleotides read TGTGCCAGCAGCTTTCTACAGGGCAGCTCTGGAAACACCATATATTTT.

This clone occurred a few times. The rearrangement joins TRBV4-2 to TRBJ2-3; D not certain. V shed 0 bases and J shed 0 bases, with 13 bases lying between them. Germline CDR1 LGHNA, CDR2 YNFKEQ. The CDR3 contains 17 residues. The CDR3 sequence is CASSQESHRGSTDTQYF. The CDR3 DNA sequence: TGTGCCAGCAGCCAAGAAAGCCACCGAGGCAGCACAGATACGCAGTATTTT.

In DNA, the CDR3 is TGCAGCGTTACCATGGCGGGGGGGGTTTGGTTCTTC. Encoded protein: CSVTMAGGVWFF. V gene TRBV29-1 combines with J gene TRBJ2-1; 9 positions match TRBD2. The V and J ends lost 5 bases and 15 bases, in that order; junction bases with no gene match: 11. Per the germline V gene, CDR1 is SQVTM and CDR2 is ANQGSEA. The CDR3 runs to 12 residues.

This clone occurred a few times. The chain is built from TRBV7-2 and TRBJ1-1; TRBD1 agrees at 9 bases. J lost 8 bases, V lost 1 base, and 8 bases had no gene match. The CDR3 runs to 15 residues. CDR1 is SGHTA, CDR2 FQGNSA, per germline. CDR3: CASSLGATGTGEAFF. CDR3 in DNA: TGTGCCAGCAGCTTAGGAGCAACCGGGACAGGGGAAGCTTTCTTT.

The table lists this clone with a few counts. The chain couples TRBV4-3 to TRBJ2-1, with 7 bases identical to TRBD1. J was trimmed by 8 bases and V by 1 base; bases with no gene match: 5. The germline CDR1 and CDR2 sequences are LGHNA and YSLEER. This CDR3 spans 14 amino acids. For the CDR3, the DNA is TGCGCCAGCAGCCAAGGCGACAGGGCTGATGAGCAGTTCTTC. It yields the protein CASSQGDRADEQFF.

This chain connects TRBV11-1 to TRBJ2-1; maybe TRBD2 (5 bases). This CDR3 has 11 amino acids. Trimming took 5 bases from V and 10 from J, leaving 9 bases between them. Per the germline V gene, CDR1 is SGHAT and CDR2 is FQDESV (reference sequence). The chain's CDR3 is CASSLSGEQFF. The CDR3 DNA reads TGTGCCAGCAGCCTAAGCGGCGAGCAGTTCTTC.

This clone appeared a few times. The chain couples TRBV28 to TRBJ2-2, with 8 bases identical to TRBD2. The CDR3 covers 16 residues. Germline V CDR1 and CDR2: MDHEN, SYDVKM. V gave up 6 bases and J gave up 1 base; unmatched junction bases: 7. The CDR3, as DNA: TGTGCCAGCAGGCCGGGGGGGAAATGGAACACCGGGGAGCTGTTTTTT. This codes for CASRPGGKWNTGELFF.

This clone was observed at least ten times. CDR3 loop: CASSPGDSPLHF. CDR3 in DNA: TGTGCCAGCAGCCCCGGGGATTCACCCCTCCACTTT. This chain joins TRBV7-9 and TRBJ1-6; no clear D. The V and J ends lost 5 bases and 8 bases respectively, with 7 bases between them. Germline V gene data show CDR1 as SEHNR and CDR2 as FQNEAQ (reference sequence). The CDR3 has 12 residues.

This clone has a single count. The genes are TRBV12-3 or TRBV12-4 and TRBJ1-6, with unresolved D. V lost 5 bases to trimming and J lost 8 bases, with 7 bases between them. The CDR3 spans 12 residues. CDR3 in DNA: TGTGCCAGCAGTCCCCCAGATTCACCCCTCCACTTT. Translated: CASSPPDSPLHF.

This chain links TRBV3-1 (or the pseudogene TRBV3-2) with TRBJ2-7, with 8 bases lining up with TRBD1. Germline V gene data show CDR1 as LGHDT and CDR2 as YNNKEL (reference sequence). The CDR3 covers 14 residues. The junction had 4 bases not matched to a gene; V was cut back by 3 bases and J by 3 bases. The CDR3 nucleotides read TGTGCCAGCAGCCACCGACAGGGGTTCTACGAGCAGTACTTC. The encoded protein is CASSHRQGFYEQYF.

The rearrangement joins TRBV9 to TRBJ2-7; D is ambiguous. Trimming cost V 0 bases and J 5 bases, with 9 bases left between them. The CDR3 loop spans 13 amino acids. CDR1 is SGDLS, CDR2 YYNGEE, per germline. CDR3 DNA: TGTGCCAGCAGCGTAGCAGACCGGGACGAGCAGTACTTC. This gives the protein CASSVADRDEQYF.

The gene calls are TRBV18 and TRBJ1-1, with D possibly being TRBD1 (5 bases). V was trimmed by 4 bases and J by 0 bases, leaving 6 bases between them. Germline V gene sequence: CDR1 KGHSH, CDR2 LQKENI. The CDR3 contains 13 residues. Written as DNA, the CDR3 is TGTGCCAGCTCACTGGGGCTGAACACTGAAGCTTTCTTT. It encodes CASSLGLNTEAFF.

This rearrangement joins TRBV5-1 to TRBJ2-1, with 9 bases fitting TRBD2. The germline V gene encodes CDR1 SGHRS and CDR2 YFSETQ. The trim removed 4 bases at V and 4 bases at J, leaving 6 bases unmatched. This CDR3 is 15 amino acids long. The CDR3 loop is CASSIPGLAYNEQFF. The CDR3 coding sequence is TGCGCCAGCAGCATCCCGGGACTAGCTTACAATGAGCAGTTCTTC.

The chain employs TRBV7-2 and TRBJ2-3; tentative D call: TRBD1 (5 bases). The length of the CDR3 is 13 residues. The germline V gene encodes CDR1 SGHTA and CDR2 FQGNSA. Trimming pared 5 bases from V and 4 bases from J, leaving 10 bases between. CDR3 nucleotides: TGTGCCAGCAGCCTCCAGGGATCAGATACGCAGTATTTT. It is translated as CASSLQGSDTQYF.

The chain joins TRBV12-3 or TRBV12-4 to TRBJ1-4; D uncertain. The V and J ends lost 5 bases and 10 bases respectively, with 11 bases between them. The CDR3 spans 12 residues. The CDR3 DNA reads TGTGCCAGCAGTCCCGGGTTCGGAAAACTGTTTTTT. As protein: CASSPGFGKLFF.

This clone appeared a single time. The chain combines TRBV7-3 with TRBJ2-5, with TRBD1 matching 12 bases. The CDR3 runs 15 residues. Looked up from germline, CDR1 is SGHTA and CDR2 is FQGTGA. The V segment lost 6 bases and the J segment 4 bases; nucleotides outside the gene matches: 6. CDR3 protein: CASSPGQGARETQYF. Written as DNA, the CDR3 is TGTGCCAGCAGTCCGGGACAGGGGGCGCGAGAGACCCAGTACTTC.

V is TRBV4-3 and J is TRBJ1-6, with a possible D match to TRBD1 (6 bases). Germline V gene data show CDR1 as LGHNA and CDR2 as YSLEER. Trimming removed 5 bases from V and 7 bases from J, with 12 bases in between. The CDR3 has 14 amino acids. CDR3 loop: CASSFAQGNSPLHF. The CDR3 region has the DNA TGCGCCAGCAGCTTCGCTCAGGGGAATTCACCCCTCCACTTT.

The V call is TRBV5-1, the J call TRBJ1-1; possibly TRBD1 for D (5 bases). V was trimmed by 2 bases and J by 4 bases, leaving 9 bases between them. Germline CDR1 is SGHRS and CDR2 is YFSETQ. The CDR3 length is 13 residues. CDR3 region: CASSFRGGTEAFF. In nucleotides, the CDR3 is TGCGCCAGCAGCTTTAGGGGTGGCACTGAAGCTTTCTTT.

V usage is TRBV3-1 (or the pseudogene TRBV3-2) and J usage is TRBJ1-1, with a tentative D call TRBD1 (6 bases). The CDR3 contains 15 residues. With 1 base removed from V and 0 bases from J, the gap between germline ends came to 9 bases. Looked up from germline, CDR1 is LGHDT and CDR2 is YNNKEL (reference sequence). The CDR3 DNA is TGTGCCAGCAGCCAAGCCGGACAGTTGAACACTGAAGCTTTCTTT. Residues: CASSQAGQLNTEAFF.

This clone was recorded a few times. The chain combines TRBV2 with TRBJ2-7; D is unresolved. The germline CDR1 and CDR2 sequences are SNHLY and FYNNEI. The CDR3 is made up of 14 amino acids. The V end was cut by 1 base, the J end by 0 bases, with 7 bases between. The CDR3 sequence is CASSEGSLSYEQYF. The CDR3 DNA follows: TGTGCCAGCAGTGAAGGCAGTCTCTCCTACGAGCAGTACTTC.

This clone was detected a few times. The chain combines TRBV7-9 with TRBJ2-3; no clear D gene. The CDR3 spans 12 residues. Germline V gene sequence: CDR1 SEHNR, CDR2 FQNEAQ (reference sequence). Trimming shortened V by 5 bases and J by 0 bases, and 3 bases separated the two germline ends. The CDR3: CASSRSTDTQYF. The CDR3 DNA reads TGTGCCAGCAGCCGGAGCACAGATACGCAGTATTTT.